Shown below are 5 T cell receptor beta chains from a single sample sequenced in a study of OX40 agonist ivuxolimab in advanced cancers. The protocol used for the library was the immunoSEQ multiplex PCR assay. TCRdb holds this immuneACCESS table with in-frame rearrangements only. Some clones are missing; in checked studies, unresolved V genes explain under half, and the rest has no known cause. Recorded for this sample are 70,000 or so clones; 60% to 85% of them occurred a single time. The top ten hold over 2% of the sample. Sequencing used CD4+ or CD8+ T cells sorted from blood, obtained in a trial of the OX40 agonist ivuxolimab. These receptors were collected from an adult with an advanced solid tumor such as melanoma, head and neck, liver or kidney cancer.

This sequence joins TRBV19 and TRBJ1-5; TRBD1 matches at 7 bases. Germline V gene sequence: CDR1 LNHDA, CDR2 SQIVND (reference sequence). V lost 1 base and J lost 3; bases outside the gene matches: 6. There are 16 residues in the CDR3. Here the CDR3 DNA reads TGTGCCAGTAGTATAGGTTTCAGGGGGATCAATCAGCCCCAGCATTTT. This translates into CASSIGFRGINQPQHF.

This clone came up a few times. This chain connects TRBV7-2 to TRBJ1-1; D gene uncertain. The CDR3 has 14 amino acids. From germline, CDR1 is SGHTA and CDR2 FQGNSA. Deletions cut 1 base from V and 2 bases from J, with 8 bases between. In DNA, the CDR3 is TGTGCCAGCAGCTTAGGGATCCTTAACACTGAAGCTTTCTTT. The encoded protein is CASSLGILNTEAFF.

This clone appeared a few times. V is TRBV5-6 and J is TRBJ2-3, with TRBD1 as a possible D gene (6 bases). Germline-derived CDR1 and CDR2 are SGHDT and YYEEEE. The CDR3 runs to 14 residues. Deletions cut 2 bases from V and 3 bases from J, with 10 bases between. The CDR3 DNA reads TGTGCCAGCAGCTTCGGGCAGGGGACAGATACGCAGTATTTT. This codes for CASSFGQGTDTQYF.

This sequence joins TRBV6-1 and TRBJ2-7; 8 nucleotides align to TRBD1. The CDR3 length is 13 residues. Per germline, CDR1 MNHNS and CDR2 SASEGT. Trimming at V came to 8 bases and at J to 3 bases, leaving 6 bases not matched to a gene. The CDR3 DNA reads as TGTGCCAGCGACCGGGACAGGAGCTACGAGCAGTACTTC. Protein: CASDRDRSYEQYF.

In this sample, this clone turned up a few times. The chain couples TRBV20-1 to TRBJ1-1; D is uncertain. V was pared by 7 bases and J by 1 base, with 7 bases between. In germline, CDR1 is DFQATT, CDR2 SNEGSKA (reference sequence). The CDR3 loop spans 11 amino acids. The CDR3 region has the DNA TGCAGTGTCTGGGGGAACACTGAAGCTTTCTTT. Translated: CSVWGNTEAFF.